Below, one T cell receptor beta chain is given with its context. The specificity of this receptor is unknown. The sample holds no much larger clone one base away, and base qualities are not on file. Taken from cysteine to phenylalanine, the CDR3 has 12 residues. CDR3 DNA only is kept here, 36 bases in frame from base 1. Deletion took 5 bases off V and 7 bases off J, with a span of 12 bases between the germline ends. This entry belongs to a study of response to subunit inactivated influenza vaccine (dated by TCRdb to 2017 to 2018). Background on the whole study: The study used deep quantitative T cell receptor repertoire profiling to track responses to a trivalent subunit inactivated influenza vaccine.

Library creation used RT-PCR. Sequencing relied on an Illumina HiSeq 2500. The raw public reads went through TCRdb reprocessing: fastp at Q25, MiXCR clone calling, in-frame beta chains kept. Every distinct CDR3 protein forms one entry, paired with its most common genes and DNA. For this sample there are 650,000 to 700,000 distinct CDR3 sequences; approximately 14% appear just once. 11% of the sample lies in the top ten. Overall results and qualifications from the work: It was suggested by the authors that each seasonal influenza vaccination may recruit only a limited number of new T cells.

The specimen comprised PBMCs from blood, sampled 12 days after vaccination. The rearrangement joined TRBV12-3 or TRBV12-4 to TRBJ2-7; a tentative D call is TRBD2 (6 bases match). This TCR derives from a man aged 50 to 59 who received an inactivated influenza vaccine. Donor details come from another sample of the same person, matched by shared clones. DNA sequence: TGTGCCAGCAGTCAGACTCGGGGGGAGCAGTACTTC. This is translated as CASSQTRGEQYF.